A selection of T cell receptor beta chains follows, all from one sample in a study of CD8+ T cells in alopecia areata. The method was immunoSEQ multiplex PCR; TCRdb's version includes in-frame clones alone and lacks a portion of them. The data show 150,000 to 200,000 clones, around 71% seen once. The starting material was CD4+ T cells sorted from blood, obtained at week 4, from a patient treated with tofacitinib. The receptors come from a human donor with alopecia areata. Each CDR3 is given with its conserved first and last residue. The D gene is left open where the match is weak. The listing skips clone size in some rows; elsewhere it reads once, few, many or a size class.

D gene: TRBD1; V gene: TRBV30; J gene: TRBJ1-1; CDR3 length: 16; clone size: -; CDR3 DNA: TGTGCCTCCAATCTTTACCGGCAGACAGGGCTCAGGGAAGCTTTCTTT; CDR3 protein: CASNLYRQTGLREAFF
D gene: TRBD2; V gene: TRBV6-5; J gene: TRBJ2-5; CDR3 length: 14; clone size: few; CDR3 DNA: TGTGCCAGCAGTCCCGGGACTAGCAAGAGAGTCCAGTACTTC; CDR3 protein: CASSPGTSKRVQYF
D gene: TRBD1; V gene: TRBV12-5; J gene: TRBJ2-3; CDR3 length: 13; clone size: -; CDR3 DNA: TGTGCTAGTGGTTCAGGGGGCGCAGATACGCAGTATTTT; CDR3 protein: CASGSGGADTQYF
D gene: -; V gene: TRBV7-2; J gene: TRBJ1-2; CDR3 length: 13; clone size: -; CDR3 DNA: TGTGCCAGCAGCCTCGAGGGGAACTATGGCTACACCTTC; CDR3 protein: CASSLEGNYGYTF
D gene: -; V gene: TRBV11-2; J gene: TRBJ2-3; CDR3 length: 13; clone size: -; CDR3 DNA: TGTGCCAGCAGCTTAGAACGCACAGATACGCAGTATTTT; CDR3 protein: CASSLERTDTQYF
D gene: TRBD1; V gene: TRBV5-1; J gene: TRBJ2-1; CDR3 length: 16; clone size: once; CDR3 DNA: TGCGCCAGCAGCTTGGACGCGGACAGGGGGTATAATGAGCAGTTCTTC; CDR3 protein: CASSLDADRGYNEQFF
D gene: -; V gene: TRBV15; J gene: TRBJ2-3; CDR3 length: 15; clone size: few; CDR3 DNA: TGTGCCACCAGCAGAGATGGGCTAGCCACAGATACGCAGTATTTT; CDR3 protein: CATSRDGLATDTQYF
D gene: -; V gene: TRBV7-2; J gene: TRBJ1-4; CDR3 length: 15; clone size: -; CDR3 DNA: TGTGCCAGCAGCTTAGTGGGAACAACTAATGAAAAACTGTTTTTT; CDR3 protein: CASSLVGTTNEKLFF
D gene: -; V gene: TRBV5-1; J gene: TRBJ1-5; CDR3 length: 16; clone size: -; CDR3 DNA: TGCGCCAGCAGCCCCGGAGCGGCAGGCGGGAATCAGCCCCAGCATTTT; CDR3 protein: CASSPGAAGGNQPQHF
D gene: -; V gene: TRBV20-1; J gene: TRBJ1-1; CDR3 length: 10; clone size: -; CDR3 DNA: TGCAGTGCTGAGAGGGCTGAAGCTTTCTTT; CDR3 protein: CSAERAEAFF
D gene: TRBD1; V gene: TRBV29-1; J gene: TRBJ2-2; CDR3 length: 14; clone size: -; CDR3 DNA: TGCAGCGTGGGACAGAACACGAACACCGGGGAGCTGTTTTTT; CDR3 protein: CSVGQNTNTGELFF
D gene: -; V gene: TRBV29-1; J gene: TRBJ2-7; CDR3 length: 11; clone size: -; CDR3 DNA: TGCAGCGTTGATCTCGGGTACGAGCAGTACTTC; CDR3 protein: CSVDLGYEQYF
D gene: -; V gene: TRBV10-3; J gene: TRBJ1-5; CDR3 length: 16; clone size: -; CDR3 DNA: TGTGCCATCAGTGGGGTCAGGACCAATAGCAATCAGCCCCAGCATTTT; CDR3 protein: CAISGVRTNSNQPQHF
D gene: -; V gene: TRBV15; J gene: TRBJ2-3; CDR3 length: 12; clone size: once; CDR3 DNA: TGTGCCACCAGCTTAAGCACAGATACGCAGTATTTT; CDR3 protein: CATSLSTDTQYF
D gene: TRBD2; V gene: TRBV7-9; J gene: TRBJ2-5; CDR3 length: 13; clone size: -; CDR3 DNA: TGTGCCAGCAGCGCGGGGGGCCGTGAGGCCCAGTACTTC; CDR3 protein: CASSAGGREAQYF
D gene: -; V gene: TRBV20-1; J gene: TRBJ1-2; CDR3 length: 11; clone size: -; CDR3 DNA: TGCAGTGCTAGGTCCGCATATGGCTACACCTTC; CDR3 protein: CSARSAYGYTF
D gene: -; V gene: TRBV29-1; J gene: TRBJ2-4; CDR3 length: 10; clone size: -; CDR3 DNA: TGCAGCGTATGGATGGACATTCAGTACTTC; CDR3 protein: CSVWMDIQYF
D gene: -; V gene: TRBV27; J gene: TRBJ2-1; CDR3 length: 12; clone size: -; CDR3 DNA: TGTGCCAGCAGTTTCTATGGTGGTGAGCAGTTCTTC; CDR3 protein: CASSFYGGEQFF
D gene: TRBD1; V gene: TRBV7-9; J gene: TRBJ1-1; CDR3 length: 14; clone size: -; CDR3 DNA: TGTGCCAGCAGCTCGCAAACAGGGGGCACTGAAGCTTTCTTT; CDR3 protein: CASSSQTGGTEAFF
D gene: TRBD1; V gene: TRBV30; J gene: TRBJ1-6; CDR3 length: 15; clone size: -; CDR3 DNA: TGTGCCTGGAGTGTTAACAGGGGCTATAATTCACCCCTCCACTTT; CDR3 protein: CAWSVNRGYNSPLHF
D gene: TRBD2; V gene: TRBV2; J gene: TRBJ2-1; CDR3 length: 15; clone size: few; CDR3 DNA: TGTGCCAGCCTCCCCGAGGGAGCGGGGGGTTTAGAGCAGTTCTTC; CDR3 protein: CASLPEGAGGLEQFF
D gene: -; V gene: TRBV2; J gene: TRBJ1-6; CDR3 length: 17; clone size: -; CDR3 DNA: TGTGCCAGCAGTTTTTTCGGGTCCGAGTTGGATAATTCACCCCTCCACTTT; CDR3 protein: CASSFFGSELDNSPLHF
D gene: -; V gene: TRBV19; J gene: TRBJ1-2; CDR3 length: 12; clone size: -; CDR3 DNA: TGTGCCAGTAGTATAGGACAGACTGGCTACACCTTC; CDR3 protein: CASSIGQTGYTF
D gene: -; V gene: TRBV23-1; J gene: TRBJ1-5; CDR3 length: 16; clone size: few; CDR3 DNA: TGCGCCAGCAGTCAGGATCCGGGACTTACGAATCAGCCCCAGCATTTT; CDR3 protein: CASSQDPGLTNQPQHF
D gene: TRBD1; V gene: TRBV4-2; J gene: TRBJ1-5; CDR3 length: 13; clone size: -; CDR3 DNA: TGTGCCAGCAGCCAGGACAGGGGTAAGCCCCAGCATTTT; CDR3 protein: CASSQDRGKPQHF
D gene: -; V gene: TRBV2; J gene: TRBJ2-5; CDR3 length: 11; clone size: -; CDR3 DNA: TGTGCCAGCAGTGTTGGCGAGACCCAGTACTTC; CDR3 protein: CASSVGETQYF
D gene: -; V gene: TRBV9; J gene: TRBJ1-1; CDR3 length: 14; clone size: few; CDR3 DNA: TGTGCCAGCAGCGTAGGTAGGGGGGACACTGAAGCTTTCTTT; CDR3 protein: CASSVGRGDTEAFF
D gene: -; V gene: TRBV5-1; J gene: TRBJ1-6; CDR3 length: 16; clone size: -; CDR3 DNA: TGCGCCAGCAGCCTGGAAAGCGGCAGCAGAAATTCACCCCTCCACTTT; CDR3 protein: CASSLESGSRNSPLHF
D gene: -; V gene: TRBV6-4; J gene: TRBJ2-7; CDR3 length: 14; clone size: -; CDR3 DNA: TGTGCCAGCACCCCGGACTCGCCGGGACTCGAGCAGTACTTC; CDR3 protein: CASTPDSPGLEQYF
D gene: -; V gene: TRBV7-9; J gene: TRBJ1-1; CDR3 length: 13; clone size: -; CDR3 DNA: TGTGCCAGCAGCTTCCAGACGAACACTGAAGCTTTCTTT; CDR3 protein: CASSFQTNTEAFF
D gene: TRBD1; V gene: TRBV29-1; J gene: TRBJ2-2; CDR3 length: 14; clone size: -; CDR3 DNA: TGCAGCGTCCGACAGGGGTATAACACCGGGGAGCTGTTTTTT; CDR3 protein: CSVRQGYNTGELFF
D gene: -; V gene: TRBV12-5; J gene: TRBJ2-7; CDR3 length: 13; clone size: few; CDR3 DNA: TGTGCTAGTGGTTTGGACAGCTCCTACGAGCAGTACTTC; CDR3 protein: CASGLDSSYEQYF
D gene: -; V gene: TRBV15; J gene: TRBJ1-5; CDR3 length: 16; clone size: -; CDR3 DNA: TGTGCCACCAGCAGGAACTATGGGAGCAGCAATCAGCCCCAGCATTTT; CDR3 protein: CATSRNYGSSNQPQHF
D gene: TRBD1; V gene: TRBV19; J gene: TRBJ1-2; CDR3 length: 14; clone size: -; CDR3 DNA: TGTGCCAGCAGGATGACAGGGAGGAACTATGGCTACACCTTC; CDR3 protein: CASRMTGRNYGYTF
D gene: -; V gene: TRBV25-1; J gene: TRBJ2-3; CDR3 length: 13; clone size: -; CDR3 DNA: TGTGCCAGCAGTGAATATGGAGAGTTGACGCAGTATTTT; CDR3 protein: CASSEYGELTQYF
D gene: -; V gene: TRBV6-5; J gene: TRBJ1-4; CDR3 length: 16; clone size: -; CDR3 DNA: TGTGCCAGCAGTTACTCTTGGGACCGAGATAATGAAAAACTGTTTTTT; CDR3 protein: CASSYSWDRDNEKLFF
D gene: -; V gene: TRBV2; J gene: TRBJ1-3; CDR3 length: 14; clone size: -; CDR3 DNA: TGTGCCAGCAGTGAAGCGCTTCCGGGAAACACCATATATTTT; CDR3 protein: CASSEALPGNTIYF
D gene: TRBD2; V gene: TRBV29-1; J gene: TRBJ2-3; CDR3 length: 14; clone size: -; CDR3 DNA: TGCAGCGCCAGCAAGCGGGGTAGCACAGATACGCAGTATTTT; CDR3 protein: CSASKRGSTDTQYF
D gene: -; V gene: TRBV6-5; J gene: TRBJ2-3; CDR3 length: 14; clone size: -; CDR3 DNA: TGTGCCAGCAGTATAGACGCCCTCACAGATACGCAGTATTTT; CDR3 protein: CASSIDALTDTQYF
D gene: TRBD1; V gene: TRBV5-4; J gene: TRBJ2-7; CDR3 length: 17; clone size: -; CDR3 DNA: TGTGCCAGCAGCTTAGGCAGGGGGCCGGTCCTCTCCTACGAGCAGTACTTC; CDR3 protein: CASSLGRGPVLSYEQYF
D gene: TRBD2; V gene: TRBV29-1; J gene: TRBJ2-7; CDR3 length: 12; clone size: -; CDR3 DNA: TGCAGCGTTAGGGACTACTCCTACGAGCAGTACTTC; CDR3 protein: CSVRDYSYEQYF
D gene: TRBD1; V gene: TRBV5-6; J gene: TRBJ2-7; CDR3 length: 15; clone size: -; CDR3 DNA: TGTGCCAGCAGCTACCCTGGGGGACAGAACTACGAGCAGTACTTC; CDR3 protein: CASSYPGGQNYEQYF
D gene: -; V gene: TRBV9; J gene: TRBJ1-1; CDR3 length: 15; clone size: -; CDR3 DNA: TGTGCCAGCAGCGTAGATCCGGGGATGGACACTGAAGCTTTCTTT; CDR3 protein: CASSVDPGMDTEAFF
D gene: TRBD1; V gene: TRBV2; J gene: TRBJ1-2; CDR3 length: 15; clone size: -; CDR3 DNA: TGTGCCAGCAATAGCCGGGACAGGGGACCCGGTGGCTACACCTTC; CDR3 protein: CASNSRDRGPGGYTF
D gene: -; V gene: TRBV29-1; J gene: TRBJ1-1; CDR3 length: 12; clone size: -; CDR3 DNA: TGCAGCGCCCACAGGGTCGACACTGAAGCTTTCTTT; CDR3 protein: CSAHRVDTEAFF
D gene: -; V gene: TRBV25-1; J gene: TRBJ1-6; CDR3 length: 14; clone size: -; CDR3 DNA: TGTGCCAGCAGTGAATACTCCTATAATTCACCCCTCCACTTT; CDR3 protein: CASSEYSYNSPLHF
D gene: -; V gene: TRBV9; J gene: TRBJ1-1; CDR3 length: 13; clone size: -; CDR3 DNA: TGTGCCAGCAGCACCCAGGGGAACACTGAAGCTTTCTTT; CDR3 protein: CASSTQGNTEAFF
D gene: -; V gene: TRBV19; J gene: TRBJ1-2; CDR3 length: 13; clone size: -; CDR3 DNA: TGTGCCAGTACCCAACAGAGAAGCTATGGCTACACCTTC; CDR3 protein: CASTQQRSYGYTF
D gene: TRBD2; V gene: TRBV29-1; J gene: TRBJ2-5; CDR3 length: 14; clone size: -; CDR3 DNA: TGCAGCGCGGAAGCGGGGGGTCTTCGCGAGACCCAGTACTTC; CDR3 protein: CSAEAGGLRETQYF
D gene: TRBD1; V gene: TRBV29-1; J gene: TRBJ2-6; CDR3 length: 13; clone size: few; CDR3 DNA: TGCAGCGCAACAGGGGATGGGGCCAACGTCCTGACTTTC; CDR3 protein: CSATGDGANVLTF
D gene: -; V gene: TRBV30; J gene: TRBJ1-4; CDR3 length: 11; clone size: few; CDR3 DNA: TGTGTGTCAGGGGCAAATGAAAAACTGTTTTTT; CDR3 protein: CVSGANEKLFF
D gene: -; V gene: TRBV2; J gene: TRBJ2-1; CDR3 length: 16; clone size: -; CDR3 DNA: TGTGCCAGCAGTGAGGTCAGAGGGTCAGGAACAAATGAGCAGTTCTTC; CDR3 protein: CASSEVRGSGTNEQFF
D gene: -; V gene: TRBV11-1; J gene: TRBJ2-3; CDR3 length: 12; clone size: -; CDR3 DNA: TGTGCCAGCAGCAGCCGACTCCATACGCAGTATTTT; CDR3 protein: CASSSRLHTQYF